The 20 T cell receptor beta chains listed next were all sequenced from one sample in a study of blood T cells in healthy people across ages. Primed by a sample-barcoded 5' primer and a J-beta primer mix, a second PCR proceeded for 7 to 11 cycles. TCRdb reprocessed the 5' RACE reads via MiXCR and lists one record per CDR3 protein. The repertoire has some 1.8 million distinct CDR3 sequences, 39% of them found once; the top ten carry 20% to 25%. The sequenced sample consisted of blood. The origin of the receptors is a human donor in good health.

The gene calls are TRBV10-3 and TRBJ1-2; 7 bases fit TRBD1. The junction had 12 bases not matched to a gene; V was cut back by 10 bases and J by 4 bases. Germline V lookup: CDR1 ENHRY, CDR2 SYGVKD. CDR3 length: 14 amino acids. The CDR3, as DNA: TGTGCCACCTCCCCGGGACAGAATCTCTATGGCTACACCTTC. It is translated as CATSPGQNLYGYTF.

Of note for this clonotype: A much larger clone is a single base away; this may be a read error. The V call is TRBV2, the J call TRBJ2-1; TRBD2 is a possible D gene (6 bases). The CDR3 runs to 13 residues. Looked up from germline, CDR1 is SNHLY and CDR2 is FYNNEI. Trimming pared 7 bases from V and 0 bases from J, leaving 7 bases between. The CDR3 sequence: CASKTSSYNEQFF. As DNA, the CDR3 is TGTGCCAGCAAGACTAGCTCCTACAATGAGCAGTTCTTC. The full variable domain, with the rest looked up from reference TRBV2 and TRBJ2-1, is EPEVTQTPSHQVTQMGQEVILRCVPISNHLYFYWYRQILGQKVEFLVSFYNNEISEKSEIFDDQFSVERPDGSNFTLKIRSTKLEDSAMYFCASKTSSYNEQFFGPGTRLTVL.

The DNA of the CDR3 is TGTGCCAGCAGCTTGGTTTGGGGTCCAGATACGCAGTATTTT. This sequence encodes CASSLVWGPDTQYF. The chain joins TRBV5-6 to TRBJ2-3; D is uncertain. CDR1 is SGHDT, CDR2 YYEEEE, per germline. The V end lost 0 bases, the J end lost 4 bases, and 9 bases lay between the germline ends. The CDR3 has 14 amino acids.

This clonotype was observed a handful of times. This chain uses TRBV9 with TRBJ1-2; D is possibly TRBD1 (6 bases). Trimming removed 0 bases from V and 8 bases from J, with 11 bases in between. The length of the CDR3 is 13 residues. The germline gives CDR1 SGDLS, CDR2 YYNGEE. The CDR3 coding sequence is TGTGCCAGCAGCGTAGCCCAGGGGTCGGGCTACACCTTC. Its protein is CASSVAQGSGYTF.

V usage is TRBV27 and J usage is TRBJ1-1; D gene ambiguous. The CDR3 is 13 residues long. Germline V gives CDR1 MNHEY, CDR2 SMNVEV (reference sequence). V lost 4 bases to trimming and J lost 4 bases, with 10 bases between them. CDR3 DNA: TGTGCCAGCAGTTATCGGGTCACCACTGAAGCTTTCTTT. This codes for CASSYRVTTEAFF.

This CDR3 reads CASSLKMLAVPFDTDTQYF. CDR3 DNA: TGTGCCAGCAGCTTAAAAATGCTAGCGGTCCCCTTCGACACAGATACGCAGTATTTT. The rearrangement links TRBV7-3 to TRBJ2-3; TRBD2 matches at 7 bases. V gave up 1 base and J gave up 2 bases; unmatched junction bases: 15. The CDR3 totals 19 residues. CDR1 is SGHTA, CDR2 FQGTGA, per germline. Complete variable domain (other parts from reference TRBV7-3 and TRBJ2-3): GAGVSQTPSNKVTEKGKYVELRCDPISGHTALYWYRQSLGQGPEFLIYFQGTGAADDSGLPNDRFFAVRPEGSVSTLKIQRTERGDSAVYLCASSLKMLAVPFDTDTQYFGPGTRLTVL.

The rearrangement uses TRBV3-1 and TRBJ2-1; the D gene is possibly TRBD2 (6 bases). Germline V gene lookup returns CDR1 LGHDT and CDR2 YNNKEL (reference sequence). V was clipped by 1 base and J by 10 bases, with 20 bases between them. The CDR3 covers 16 residues. CDR3 residues: CASSQGSGRGPFEQFF. The CDR3 nucleotides read TGTGCCAGCAGCCAAGGTTCAGGGCGGGGCCCATTCGAGCAGTTCTTC.

The chain is built from TRBV12-3 or TRBV12-4 and TRBJ1-1; the match to TRBD1 covers 7 bases. This CDR3 region has 17 residues. The V gene end was trimmed by 5 bases and the J gene end by 0 bases; junction bases not matched to a gene: 12. The CDR3 nucleotides are TGTGCCAGCAGTCAACCAACAGGGGACCTAATGAACACTGAAGCTTTCTTT. It codes for CASSQPTGDLMNTEAFF.

The rearrangement joins TRBV6-5 to TRBJ2-5; D perhaps matches TRBD2 (6 bases). This CDR3 has 15 amino acids. Germline V CDR1 and CDR2: MNHEY, SVGAGI. Trimming took off 6 bases at V and 4 bases at J, with 18 bases between the two ends. The CDR3 sequence: CASRRTIRGTETQYF. The CDR3, as DNA: TGTGCCAGCAGGCGGACTATACGCGGGACAGAGACCCAGTACTTC.

The chain carries TRBV20-1 and TRBJ2-2, with D perhaps TRBD1 (6 bases). V lost 0 bases to trimming and J lost 7 bases, with 21 bases between them. CDR3 length: 17 amino acids. CDR1 is DFQATT, CDR2 SNEGSKA, per germline (reference sequence). The CDR3 sequence: CSARDLGARGEVGELFF. In DNA, the CDR3 is TGCAGTGCTAGAGATCTCGGGGCCAGGGGTGAGGTCGGGGAGCTGTTTTTT.

The chain has TRBV5-1 and TRBJ2-5, with D possibly matching TRBD2 (5 bases). CDR3 length: 14 amino acids. Germline V lookup: CDR1 SGHRS, CDR2 YFSETQ. V shed 4 bases and J shed 5 bases, with 15 bases lying between them. The CDR3 sequence: CASSGLGVGETQYF. CDR3 DNA: TGCGCCAGCAGCGGACTTGGGGTTGGGGAGACCCAGTACTTC.

The chain links TRBV20-1 to TRBJ2-3; D is ambiguous. This CDR3 contains 15 residues. Germline CDR1 DFQATT, CDR2 SNEGSKA (reference sequence). Deletions cut 4 bases from V and 0 bases from J, with 14 bases between. The CDR3 sequence is CSAKYPQTSTDTQYF. The CDR3 bases are TGCAGTGCTAAATATCCCCAGACTAGCACAGATACGCAGTATTTT.

This sequence joins TRBV7-9 and TRBJ1-1, with D possibly TRBD1 on 6 matching bases. Trimming took 5 bases from V and 10 from J, leaving 26 bases between them. Germline V gene data show CDR1 as SEHNR and CDR2 as FQNEAQ (reference sequence). This CDR3 is built from 16 residues. CDR3 bases: TGTGCCAGCAGCGCATTACAGGGTAGGGGGGAGGAGAGAGCTTTCTTT. Protein sequence: CASSALQGRGEERAFF.

The chain joins TRBV5-1 to TRBJ2-4, with 7 bases matching TRBD1. Trimming took 4 bases from V and 3 from J; bases not matched to a gene: 16. CDR3 size: 18 residues. Germline CDR1 and CDR2: SGHRS and YFSETQ. CDR3 amino acids: CASSPLDRSTVYKNIQYF. For the CDR3, the DNA is TGCGCCAGCAGCCCCTTGGACAGGTCAACTGTCTACAAAAACATTCAGTACTTC.

The J gene is TRBJ2-3, the V gene TRBV7-9; TRBD2 matches at 12 bases. Trimming took 5 bases from V and 0 from J; bases not matched to a gene: 6. The CDR3 spans 17 residues. CDR1 and CDR2 (germline): SEHNR, FQNEAQ (reference sequence). The CDR3 reads CASSLGLAGLSTDTQYF. In nucleotides, the CDR3 is TGTGCCAGCAGCCTTGGACTAGCGGGGTTAAGCACAGATACGCAGTATTTT.

Only a few counts were recorded for this clonotype. The gene calls are TRBV25-1 and TRBJ2-3; a possible D gene is TRBD2 (6 bases). V was trimmed by 6 bases and J by 2 bases, leaving 12 bases between them. The CDR3 consists of 14 residues. Germline V gene lookup returns CDR1 MGHDK and CDR2 SYGVNS. The CDR3: CASRAGLHTDTQYF. The DNA of the CDR3 is TGTGCCAGCAGGGCGGGACTTCACACAGATACGCAGTATTTT.

The chain couples TRBV5-1 to TRBJ1-1; 7 bases align to TRBD1. This CDR3 comprises 15 residues. Trimming cost V 4 bases and J 0 bases; bases outside gene matches: 6. Germline V gene lookup returns CDR1 SGHRS and CDR2 YFSETQ. This CDR3 is CASSHRQGLNTEAFF. CDR3 sequence (DNA): TGCGCCAGCAGCCACCGACAGGGCCTGAACACTGAAGCTTTCTTT.

This clonotype was counted a few times. The chain carries TRBV6-2 or TRBV6-3 and TRBJ2-1; D is undetermined. CDR1 MNHEY and CDR2 SVGEGT come from the germline V gene. V lost 8 bases and J 10 bases, leaving 12 bases between the germline ends. The CDR3 totals 11 residues. The CDR3 DNA sequence: TGTGCCAGCTCCCGGGCTAGAGAGCAGTTCTTC. Translation gives CASSRAREQFF.

The V and J genes are TRBV29-1 and TRBJ2-1, with D hard to call. The germline V and J ends were trimmed by 4 bases and 6 bases, with 13 bases remaining between them. Germline V lookup: CDR1 SQVTM, CDR2 ANQGSEA. The CDR3 has 13 residues. For the CDR3, the DNA is TGCAGCGTTGGAGACCCCTTAAGCAATGAGCAGTTCTTC. This translates into CSVGDPLSNEQFF.

The chain employs TRBV5-1 and TRBJ1-2; TRBD1 matches at 9 bases. The V gene's germline CDR1 is SGHRS and CDR2 YFSETQ. Losses at the gene ends were 3 bases for V and 4 bases for J; bases not matched to a gene: 4. This CDR3 has 14 amino acids. The CDR3 sequence is CASSSSQGAYGYTF. CDR3 in DNA: TGCGCCAGCAGCTCCTCACAGGGGGCCTATGGCTACACCTTC.